Listed below are T cell receptor beta chains from one sample, sequenced in a study of blood T cell repertoires in COVID-19. Clones were read by immunoSEQ multiplex PCR, and TCRdb kept only the in-frame ones, dropping some. The data contain roughly 100,000 clones, 60% to 85% of them singletons. Sequences were obtained from peripheral blood. The receptor source for this set is a woman older than 75 with acute or convalescent COVID-19. Each CDR3 is given with its conserved first and last residue. D genes are given only for firm matches. A clone size is listed for some rows: how often the clone was seen (once, few, many), or a class if it is expanded.

j_gene: TRBJ2-2; d_gene: .; abundance: .; v_gene: TRBV7-2; CDR3aa: CASSFRGMVAGELFF; CDR3nt: TGTGCCAGCAGCTTCCGGGGGATGGTCGCCGGGGAGCTGTTTTTT
j_gene: TRBJ2-1; d_gene: TRBD2; abundance: .; v_gene: TRBV18; CDR3aa: CASSPGGISYNEQFF; CDR3nt: TGTGCCAGCTCACCGGGGGGGATCTCCTACAATGAGCAGTTCTTC
j_gene: TRBJ1-2; d_gene: TRBD1; abundance: .; v_gene: TRBV5-1; CDR3aa: CASSGGQGAGYTF; CDR3nt: TGCGCCAGCAGCGGGGGACAGGGGGCTGGCTACACCTTC
j_gene: TRBJ2-7; d_gene: .; abundance: .; v_gene: TRBV7-8; CDR3aa: CASSLSRQTAYEQYF; CDR3nt: TGTGCCAGCAGCTTATCGAGACAGACCGCCTACGAGCAGTACTTC
j_gene: TRBJ2-7; d_gene: TRBD1; abundance: .; v_gene: TRBV27; CDR3aa: CASNSGTGGTEQYF; CDR3nt: TGTGCCAGCAACTCGGGGACAGGAGGTACAGAGCAGTACTTC
j_gene: TRBJ1-4; d_gene: TRBD1; abundance: .; v_gene: TRBV5-7; CDR3aa: CASSLTLRGQGKEQLFF; CDR3nt: TGTGCCAGCAGCTTGACATTAAGGGGACAGGGAAAGGAACAACTGTTTTTT
j_gene: TRBJ1-2; d_gene: .; abundance: few; v_gene: TRBV27; CDR3aa: CASSPLGQDNGYTF; CDR3nt: TGTGCCAGCAGCCCCCTGGGGCAGGACAATGGCTACACCTTC
j_gene: TRBJ2-7; d_gene: .; abundance: .; v_gene: TRBV18; CDR3aa: CASSPGRVYEQYF; CDR3nt: TGTGCCAGCTCACCAGGTCGCGTTTACGAGCAGTACTTC
j_gene: TRBJ1-2; d_gene: .; abundance: .; v_gene: TRBV3-1/TRBV3-2; CDR3aa: CASSQDLRMAGYTF; CDR3nt: TGTGCCAGCAGCCAAGATCTGAGGATGGCTGGCTACACCTTC
j_gene: TRBJ2-4; d_gene: TRBD2; abundance: .; v_gene: TRBV5-4; CDR3aa: CASSLSVAGMNIQYF; CDR3nt: TGTGCCAGCAGCTTGTCGGTAGCGGGGATGAACATTCAGTACTTC
j_gene: TRBJ2-2; d_gene: .; abundance: .; v_gene: TRBV6-2/TRBV6-3; CDR3aa: CASSYAVGELFF; CDR3nt: TGTGCCAGCAGTTACGCGGTCGGGGAGCTGTTTTTT
j_gene: TRBJ1-1; d_gene: .; abundance: .; v_gene: TRBV19; CDR3aa: CASSILGGLNTEAFF; CDR3nt: TGTGCCAGTAGTATCCTCGGCGGGCTGAACACTGAAGCTTTCTTT
j_gene: TRBJ1-2; d_gene: .; abundance: .; v_gene: TRBV2; CDR3aa: CASSENQGNYGYTF; CDR3nt: TGTGCCAGCAGTGAGAATCAGGGGAACTATGGCTACACCTTC
j_gene: TRBJ2-1; d_gene: TRBD1; abundance: .; v_gene: TRBV18; CDR3aa: CASSSTGVNEQFF; CDR3nt: TGTGCCAGCTCGTCGACAGGGGTAAATGAGCAGTTCTTC
j_gene: TRBJ1-1; d_gene: TRBD1; abundance: .; v_gene: TRBV28; CDR3aa: CASSGRTGRNTEAFF; CDR3nt: TGTGCCAGCAGTGGGCGGACAGGCCGGAACACTGAAGCTTTCTTT
j_gene: TRBJ2-1; d_gene: .; abundance: once; v_gene: TRBV14; CDR3aa: CASSQTGLQNEQFF; CDR3nt: TGTGCCAGCAGCCAAACAGGGTTACAAAATGAGCAGTTCTTC
j_gene: TRBJ2-1; d_gene: TRBD2; abundance: .; v_gene: TRBV5-1; CDR3aa: CASSPTSGRNEQFF; CDR3nt: TGCGCCAGCAGCCCCACTAGCGGGAGAAATGAGCAGTTCTTC
j_gene: TRBJ1-1; d_gene: .; abundance: .; v_gene: TRBV18; CDR3aa: CASSPGQARNTEAFF; CDR3nt: TGTGCCAGCTCACCAGGGCAGGCCCGGAACACTGAAGCTTTCTTT
j_gene: TRBJ1-2; d_gene: .; abundance: .; v_gene: TRBV30; CDR3aa: CAWSQNYGYTF; CDR3nt: TGTGCCTGGAGCCAGAACTATGGCTACACCTTC
j_gene: TRBJ1-2; d_gene: .; abundance: .; v_gene: TRBV5-1; CDR3aa: CASSRTTDRTNYGYTF; CDR3nt: TGCGCCAGCAGCCGGACCACGGACAGAACAAACTATGGCTACACCTTC
j_gene: TRBJ2-3; d_gene: .; abundance: .; v_gene: TRBV30; CDR3aa: CAWGTQGTDTQYF; CDR3nt: TGTGCCTGGGGAACCCAGGGCACAGATACGCAGTATTTT
j_gene: TRBJ2-5; d_gene: .; abundance: .; v_gene: TRBV9; CDR3aa: CASSVGGVGQETQYF; CDR3nt: TGTGCCAGCAGCGTAGGCGGGGTTGGCCAAGAGACCCAGTACTTC
j_gene: TRBJ1-5; d_gene: TRBD1; abundance: .; v_gene: TRBV2; CDR3aa: CASRDLTGGNQPQHF; CDR3nt: TGTGCCAGCAGGGACCTGACAGGGGGCAATCAGCCCCAGCATTTT
j_gene: TRBJ1-5; d_gene: .; abundance: .; v_gene: TRBV23-1; CDR3aa: CASSQPGVSNQPQHF; CDR3nt: TGCGCCAGCAGTCAACCGGGTGTTAGCAATCAGCCCCAGCATTTT
j_gene: TRBJ2-7; d_gene: .; abundance: .; v_gene: TRBV6-5; CDR3aa: CASSYSSEAYEQYF; CDR3nt: TGTGCCAGCAGTTACTCGTCAGAAGCCTACGAGCAGTACTTC
j_gene: TRBJ1-2; d_gene: .; abundance: .; v_gene: TRBV11-2; CDR3aa: CASSLSGLAVYGYTF; CDR3nt: TGTGCCAGCAGCTTAAGCGGGTTGGCTGTATATGGCTACACCTTC
j_gene: TRBJ2-1; d_gene: TRBD2; abundance: once; v_gene: TRBV7-2; CDR3aa: CASSSGLAGFKDEQFF; CDR3nt: TGTGCCAGCAGCTCGGGACTAGCGGGATTTAAGGATGAGCAGTTCTTC
j_gene: TRBJ1-1; d_gene: .; abundance: .; v_gene: TRBV3-1/TRBV3-2; CDR3aa: CASSPEQGPGTEAFF; CDR3nt: TGTGCCAGCAGCCCTGAACAGGGCCCGGGCACTGAAGCTTTCTTT
j_gene: TRBJ1-2; d_gene: .; abundance: once; v_gene: TRBV20-1; CDR3aa: CSARVLDGYTF; CDR3nt: TGCAGTGCTAGAGTTTTAGATGGCTACACCTTC
j_gene: TRBJ1-2; d_gene: TRBD1; abundance: .; v_gene: TRBV18; CDR3aa: CASSPGTGGARYGYTF; CDR3nt: TGTGCCAGCTCACCAGGGACAGGGGGCGCACGGTATGGCTACACCTTC
j_gene: TRBJ2-3; d_gene: TRBD2; abundance: .; v_gene: TRBV30; CDR3aa: CAWSVRGTGGVTDTQYF; CDR3nt: TGTGCCTGGAGTGTACGAGGGACGGGGGGAGTGACAGATACGCAGTATTTT
j_gene: TRBJ2-1; d_gene: .; abundance: few; v_gene: TRBV19; CDR3aa: CASSLGRGNEQFF; CDR3nt: TGTGCCAGTAGTCTAGGTCGGGGGAATGAGCAGTTCTTC
j_gene: TRBJ1-1; d_gene: TRBD1; abundance: .; v_gene: TRBV27; CDR3aa: CASSLSGQVTEAFF; CDR3nt: TGTGCCAGCAGTTTATCTGGACAGGTCACTGAAGCTTTCTTT
j_gene: TRBJ2-6; d_gene: TRBD2; abundance: .; v_gene: TRBV28; CDR3aa: CASRPSGGILSGANVLTF; CDR3nt: TGTGCCAGCAGACCTTCGGGGGGAATCCTCTCTGGGGCCAACGTCCTGACTTTC
j_gene: TRBJ1-2; d_gene: TRBD1; abundance: few; v_gene: TRBV10-3; CDR3aa: CAISDNTRGQSDGYTF; CDR3nt: TGTGCCATCAGTGACAATACGAGGGGGCAGAGCGATGGCTACACCTTC
j_gene: TRBJ2-7; d_gene: TRBD1; abundance: once; v_gene: TRBV5-1; CDR3aa: CASSWGQGTRAYEQYF; CDR3nt: TGCGCCAGCAGCTGGGGACAGGGAACCCGAGCCTACGAGCAGTACTTC
j_gene: TRBJ1-6; d_gene: TRBD1; abundance: .; v_gene: TRBV27; CDR3aa: CASSLQGANSPLHF; CDR3nt: TGTGCCAGCAGTTTACAGGGGGCCAATTCACCCCTCCACTTT
j_gene: TRBJ1-2; d_gene: TRBD1; abundance: .; v_gene: TRBV11-2; CDR3aa: CASSLDGTGVGYTF; CDR3nt: TGTGCCAGCAGCTTAGATGGGACAGGGGTTGGCTACACCTTC
j_gene: TRBJ2-7; d_gene: .; abundance: once; v_gene: TRBV28; CDR3aa: CASRAFSAPREQYF; CDR3nt: TGTGCCAGCAGGGCCTTTAGCGCCCCCAGGGAGCAGTACTTC
j_gene: TRBJ2-7; d_gene: TRBD2; abundance: few; v_gene: TRBV6-1; CDR3aa: CASSATGTSGNRIEQYF; CDR3nt: TGTGCCAGCAGTGCTACCGGGACTAGCGGGAACCGGATCGAGCAGTACTTC
j_gene: TRBJ1-2; d_gene: .; abundance: .; v_gene: TRBV7-2; CDR3aa: CASSLVGRQGYGYTF; CDR3nt: TGTGCCAGCAGCTTAGTAGGCAGGCAAGGCTATGGCTACACCTTC
j_gene: TRBJ2-7; d_gene: TRBD2; abundance: .; v_gene: TRBV27; CDR3aa: CASSVGTSGRGEQYF; CDR3nt: TGTGCCAGCAGTGTAGGGACTAGCGGGAGGGGCGAGCAGTACTTC
j_gene: TRBJ2-7; d_gene: TRBD2; abundance: .; v_gene: TRBV27; CDR3aa: CASSLRGAGGLEQYF; CDR3nt: TGTGCCAGCAGTTTACGGGGGGCGGGGGGCCTCGAGCAGTACTTC
j_gene: TRBJ1-2; d_gene: TRBD1; abundance: .; v_gene: TRBV3-1/TRBV3-2; CDR3aa: CASSQDQAGGSGYTF; CDR3nt: TGTGCCAGCAGCCAAGATCAGGCAGGGGGGAGTGGCTACACCTTC
j_gene: TRBJ2-5; d_gene: TRBD2; abundance: .; v_gene: TRBV4-2; CDR3aa: CASSQSGAAGGGETQYF; CDR3nt: TGTGCCAGCAGCCAAAGCGGCGCGGCGGGAGGGGGAGAGACCCAGTACTTC
j_gene: TRBJ2-1; d_gene: TRBD2; abundance: .; v_gene: TRBV6-5; CDR3aa: CASGRTSGNYNEQFF; CDR3nt: TGTGCCAGCGGCAGGACTAGCGGGAATTACAATGAGCAGTTCTTC
j_gene: TRBJ1-2; d_gene: TRBD1; abundance: .; v_gene: TRBV7-2; CDR3aa: CASSLADGTGTMRGYTF; CDR3nt: TGTGCCAGCAGCTTAGCGGATGGGACAGGGACTATGAGAGGCTACACCTTC
j_gene: TRBJ2-7; d_gene: TRBD2; abundance: .; v_gene: TRBV7-2; CDR3aa: CASRPGLAGIPYEQYF; CDR3nt: TGTGCCAGCAGGCCAGGACTAGCGGGGATACCCTACGAGCAGTACTTC
j_gene: TRBJ2-7; d_gene: TRBD1; abundance: .; v_gene: TRBV4-2; CDR3aa: CASSRPGQGIYEQYF; CDR3nt: TGTGCCAGCAGCCGCCCGGGACAGGGGATCTACGAGCAGTACTTC
j_gene: TRBJ2-5; d_gene: .; abundance: .; v_gene: TRBV7-2; CDR3aa: CASSFAGKETQYF; CDR3nt: TGTGCCAGCAGCTTCGCGGGGAAAGAGACCCAGTACTTC
j_gene: TRBJ1-6; d_gene: .; abundance: .; v_gene: TRBV2; CDR3aa: CASTQGGINSPLHF; CDR3nt: TGTGCCAGCACGCAGGGTGGGATTAATTCACCCCTCCACTTT
j_gene: TRBJ1-5; d_gene: TRBD1; abundance: .; v_gene: TRBV4-1; CDR3aa: CASSQDGQGVQPQHF; CDR3nt: TGCGCCAGCAGCCAAGATGGCCAGGGGGTTCAGCCCCAGCATTTT
j_gene: TRBJ1-2; d_gene: TRBD1; abundance: .; v_gene: TRBV5-1; CDR3aa: CASSLAVGTVTNGYTF; CDR3nt: TGCGCCAGCAGCTTGGCGGTCGGGACAGTAACAAATGGCTACACCTTC
j_gene: TRBJ2-1; d_gene: TRBD2; abundance: .; v_gene: TRBV28; CDR3aa: CASGLAASYNEQFF; CDR3nt: TGTGCCAGCGGACTAGCGGCCTCCTACAATGAGCAGTTCTTC
j_gene: TRBJ2-1; d_gene: .; abundance: .; v_gene: TRBV19; CDR3aa: CASSRDSTYNEQFF; CDR3nt: TGTGCCAGTAGTCGGGACTCTACCTACAATGAGCAGTTCTTC
j_gene: TRBJ1-1; d_gene: TRBD1; abundance: .; v_gene: TRBV6-6; CDR3aa: CASSYSSDRGNTEAFF; CDR3nt: TGTGCCAGCAGTTACTCCTCGGACAGGGGGAACACTGAAGCTTTCTTT
j_gene: TRBJ2-3; d_gene: TRBD1; abundance: .; v_gene: TRBV5-1; CDR3aa: CASSIGQGRTDTQYF; CDR3nt: TGCGCCAGCAGCATTGGACAGGGGAGAACAGATACGCAGTATTTT
j_gene: TRBJ2-1; d_gene: .; abundance: .; v_gene: TRBV6-2/TRBV6-3; CDR3aa: CASSQSGPYRASRNEQFF; CDR3nt: TGTGCCAGCAGCCAGTCGGGGCCCTACAGGGCCTCAAGGAATGAGCAGTTCTTC
j_gene: TRBJ1-1; d_gene: .; abundance: .; v_gene: TRBV7-2; CDR3aa: CASSSQEDTEAFF; CDR3nt: TGTGCCAGCAGCTCCCAGGAGGACACTGAAGCTTTCTTT